These 14 T cell receptor beta chains were sequenced from one sample in a study of T cells in Graves' hyperthyroidism and ophthalmopathy. TCR beta CDR3 regions were amplified from RNA. First-round RT-PCR with HTBI primers amplified the TCR CDR3 region. A single record per CDR3 protein comes from TCRdb applying MiXCR to the multiplex PCR reads. The sample lists around 450,000 distinct CDR3 sequences, about 15% occurring once. Material: blood. These TCRs come from a woman aged 18-29 years with Graves' hyperthyroidism.

The J gene is TRBJ2-3, the V gene TRBV7-3; 12 positions match TRBD2. This CDR3 is built from 15 residues. Germline CDR1 SGHTA, CDR2 FQGTGA. The J segment lost 5 bases and the V segment lost 5 bases, leaving 5 bases of the junction unmatched. CDR3 amino acids: CASSILAGGVDTQYF. The CDR3 DNA follows: TGTGCCAGCAGCATACTAGCGGGGGGCGTAGATACGCAGTATTTT.

This clonotype was observed at least ten times. CDR3 protein: CASLRPTGELFF. The CDR3 nucleotides are TGTGCCAGTCTTCGCCCAACCGGGGAGCTGTTTTTT. The chain links TRBV13 to TRBJ2-2, with D hard to call. The V end lost 9 bases, the J end lost 5 bases, and 10 bases lay between the germline ends. This CDR3 contains 12 residues. The germline CDR1 and CDR2 sequences are PRHDT and FYEKMQ (reference sequence).

This clonotype has a count of ten or more. CDR3 bases: TGCGCCAGCAGCACTGAGGGGGCACCCCTCCACTTT. Protein product: CASSTEGAPLHF. V gene TRBV5-1 combines with J gene TRBJ1-6; D is perhaps TRBD1 (6 bases). The CDR3 runs to 12 residues. Germline V CDR1 and CDR2: SGHRS, YFSETQ. Trimming took off 4 bases at V and 11 bases at J, with 10 bases between the two ends.

This clonotype was picked up a small number of times. CDR3 in DNA: TGTGCCAGCAGCTTAGAGGGTAGCGGTGGCACAGATACGCAGTATTTT. Amino acids: CASSLEGSGGTDTQYF. The rearrangement uses TRBV7-9 and TRBJ2-3, with D perhaps TRBD2 (6 bases). This CDR3 has 16 residues. CDR1 SEHNR and CDR2 FQNEAQ come from the germline V gene (reference sequence). V shed 1 base and J shed 1 base, with 12 bases lying between them.

This clonotype has more than one count but fewer than ten. V and J are TRBV14 and TRBJ1-6, with TRBD1 as a possible D gene (5 bases). Deletions cut 6 bases from V and 2 bases from J, with 8 bases between. The germline CDR1 and CDR2 sequences are SGHDN and FVKESK. This CDR3 contains 14 residues. This CDR3 reads CASRGTAYNSPLHF. The CDR3 nucleotides are TGTGCCAGCAGAGGGACGGCCTATAATTCACCCCTCCACTTT.

This clonotype was seen a few times. J is TRBJ1-5 and V is TRBV12-3 or TRBV12-4; TRBD1 matches at 11 bases. V was clipped by 0 bases and J by 10 bases; unmatched bases: 8. This CDR3 contains 16 residues. This CDR3 is CASSLARGQGAHPQHF. The CDR3 DNA is TGTGCCAGCAGTTTAGCACGAGGACAGGGGGCACATCCCCAGCATTTT.

This clonotype appeared many times. For the CDR3, the DNA is TGTGCCAGCAGCCGCAACTTGGAAGCGGCGCAGCCCCAGCATTTT. Protein product: CASSRNLEAAQPQHF. J is TRBJ1-5 and V is TRBV6-2 or TRBV6-3; D not certain. V lost 6 bases and J 7 bases, leaving 19 bases between the germline ends. Germline CDR1 reads MNHEY; CDR2 reads SVGEGT. CDR3 length: 15 residues.

This clonotype has at least ten counts. The chain combines TRBV11-3 with TRBJ2-2, with a tentative D call TRBD2 (6 bases). There are 14 residues in the CDR3. The ends were cut back, 1 base at V and 3 bases at J, with 6 bases in the middle. CDR1 is SGHNT and CDR2 is YENEEA in the germline V gene. CDR3 bases: TGTGCCAGCAGCTTAGGCGGGGACACCGGGGAGCTGTTTTTT. This gives the protein CASSLGGDTGELFF.

This clonotype was detected many times. The rearrangement links TRBV2 to TRBJ2-4; D might be TRBD2 (5 bases). The V end lost 9 bases, the J end lost 0 bases, and 15 bases lay between the germline ends. The CDR3 runs to 15 residues. Looked up from germline, CDR1 is SNHLY and CDR2 is FYNNEI. The CDR3 sequence is CASRTVRAAKNIQYF. CDR3 in DNA: TGTGCCAGTAGAACGGTGAGGGCAGCCAAAAACATTCAGTACTTC.

This clonotype was counted many times. J is TRBJ2-7 and V is TRBV20-1; 10 bases map to TRBD1. Germline V gene lookup returns CDR1 DFQATT and CDR2 SNEGSKA (reference sequence). J lost 5 bases, V lost 1 base, and 11 bases had no gene match. The CDR3 is made up of 16 amino acids. The CDR3, as DNA: TGCAGTGCTAGAGTGGGGACAGGGGCCGGGCGGGACGAGCAGTACTTC. Residues: CSARVGTGAGRDEQYF.

In its sample, this clonotype was seen a few times. CDR3 residues: CASSSDRVGGNTIYF. The CDR3, as DNA: TGTGCCAGCAGTTCTGACAGGGTTGGTGGGAACACCATATATTTT. The V gene is TRBV28, the J gene TRBJ1-3, with 7 nucleotides matching TRBD1. The V and J ends lost 4 bases and 7 bases, in that order; junction bases with no gene match: 10. Germline V CDR1 and CDR2: MDHEN, SYDVKM. There are 15 residues in the CDR3.

A remark on this clonotype: A read error may be the cause here, since a much bigger clone is one base away. The rearrangement links TRBV6-2 or TRBV6-3 to TRBJ2-2; TRBD2 matches at 13 bases. The CDR3 is 18 residues long. Germline lookup yields CDR1 MNHEY and CDR2 SVGEGT. The chain's CDR3 is CASGYRLAGGRNTGELFF. For the CDR3, the DNA is TGTGCCAGCGGTTACCGACTAGCGGGAGGCCGGAACACCGGGGAGCTGTTTTTT.

The table lists this clonotype with a few counts. The V gene is TRBV7-9, the J gene TRBJ2-7; D gene uncertain. This CDR3 contains 12 residues. Trimming left V 5 bases short and J 6 bases short, with 11 bases between. Germline V gives CDR1 SEHNR, CDR2 FQNEAQ (reference sequence). CDR3 sequence reads: CASSLSASEQYF. In DNA, the CDR3 is TGTGCCAGCAGCCTATCCGCCTCCGAGCAGTACTTC.

The chain employs TRBV3-1 and TRBJ2-5; D gene unclear. The V end was cut by 3 bases, the J end by 5 bases, with 7 bases between. Germline CDR1 and CDR2: LGHDT and YNNKEL (reference sequence). The CDR3 contains 12 residues. The CDR3 here is CASSQTSETQYF. CDR3 nucleotide sequence: TGTGCCAGCAGCCAGACAAGCGAGACCCAGTACTTC.